This T cell receptor (beta chain) was captured by sequencing in a study of OX40 agonist ivuxolimab in advanced cancers. Study overall: Dosing consisted of intravenous ivuxolimab at 0.01 to 10 mg/kg every 2 weeks. Melanoma, hepatocellular carcinoma, head and neck or renal cell cancer occurred in dose-escalation patients. General study results and limits: At 0.1 to 3.0 mg/kg, clonal expansion of CD4+ and CD8+ blood T cells had occurred by week 6.

The method was immunoSEQ multiplex PCR; TCRdb's version includes in-frame clones alone and lacks a portion of them. Counted here are tens of thousands of clones, around 94% occurring once; the ten biggest clones make up 9.5% to 15%. Patients were ineligible given autoimmune disease history or systemic immunosuppression. Regarding this clone: What it binds is unknown.

The V end lost 1 base, the J end lost 3 bases, and 13 bases lay between the germline ends. The CDR3 spans 16 residues. CDR1 and CDR2 (germline): MGHDK, SYGVNS. The gene calls are TRBV25-1 and TRBJ2-1; the D gene is possibly TRBD2 (7 bases). This specimen was CD4+ or CD8+ T cells sorted from blood, taken in a trial of the OX40 agonist ivuxolimab. This receptor was identified in an adult with an advanced solid tumor such as melanoma, head and neck, liver or kidney cancer. Here the CDR3 DNA reads TGTGCCAGCAGTGAATTGGGGGGGGGCTTCTACAATGAGCAGTTCTTC. It is translated as CASSELGGGFYNEQFF.